Below are 23 T cell receptor beta chains sequenced from a single sample in a study of T cell repertoires in cytomegalovirus infection. TCRdb re-called the reads with MiXCR, one entry per CDR3 protein. Among roughly 280,000 distinct CDR3 sequences, approximately 9% were seen once, and the ten largest hold roughly 16%. The sample taken for sequencing was PBMCs. Source of these receptors: a human donor in good health (CMV status not recorded). Some clones in this sample may be carry-over from other donors' samples.

Many counts were recorded for this clonotype. The J gene is TRBJ1-1, the V gene TRBV11-3; D perhaps matches TRBD1 (5 bases). CDR1 is SGHNT, CDR2 YENEEA, per germline. There are 11 residues in the CDR3. V dropped 3 bases and J dropped 11 bases, with 10 bases sitting between them. The CDR3 bases are TGTGCCAGCAGCTTCGGGGGGAGGGCTTTCTTT. It is translated as CASSFGGRAFF.

This clonotype has at least ten counts. The chain recombines TRBV6-2 or TRBV6-3 with TRBJ2-7; D is uncertain. From germline, CDR1 is MNHEY and CDR2 SVGEGT. The V end was cut by 0 bases, the J end by 6 bases, with 9 bases between. The CDR3 has 13 amino acids. DNA of the CDR3: TGTGCCAGCAGTTACTCGACCCGACTCGAGCAGTACTTC. Its translation: CASSYSTRLEQYF.

The chain has TRBV12-3 or TRBV12-4 and TRBJ2-7; 8 positions match TRBD2. This CDR3 spans 15 amino acids. The V gene end was trimmed by 2 bases and the J gene end by 6 bases; junction bases not matched to a gene: 9. The CDR3 bases are TGTGCCAGCAGTTTAACGGTAGCGGGATTCTCCGAGCAGTACTTC. Translated: CASSLTVAGFSEQYF.

The J gene is TRBJ1-5, the V gene TRBV2; D remains ambiguous. CDR1 is SNHLY, CDR2 FYNNEI, per germline. This CDR3 comprises 15 residues. V was pared by 5 bases and J by 2 bases, with 13 bases between. The CDR3 DNA is TGTGCCAGCAGTCGCCAATCGGTTGGCAATCAGCCCCAGCATTTT. As protein: CASSRQSVGNQPQHF. The full variable domain, with the rest looked up from reference TRBV2 and TRBJ1-5, is EPEVTQTPSHQVTQMGQEVILRCVPISNHLYFYWYRQILGQKVEFLVSFYNNEISEKSEIFDDQFSVERPDGSNFTLKIRSTKLEDSAMYFCASSRQSVGNQPQHFGDGTRLSIL.

In this sample, this clonotype turned up many times. This chain's CDR3 is CSARDGGVNSPLHF. In DNA form, the CDR3 reads TGCAGTGCTAGAGACGGAGGGGTTAATTCACCCCTCCACTTT. J is TRBJ1-6 and V is TRBV20-1; D possibly corresponds to TRBD1 (5 bases). Trimming cost V 0 bases and J 6 bases, with 9 bases left between them. The V gene's germline CDR1 is DFQATT and CDR2 SNEGSKA (reference sequence). The CDR3 is 14 amino acids.

This clonotype was detected only a few times. The chain combines TRBV20-1 with TRBJ1-6; the D is unclear. The V gene's germline CDR1 is DFQATT and CDR2 SNEGSKA (reference sequence). The length of the CDR3 is 15 residues. Trimming stripped 5 bases from V and 6 bases from J, with 17 bases between. The CDR3 bases are TGCAGTGCTGGACTAGCGGACGGTCCTAATTCACCCCTCCACTTT. The encoded protein is CSAGLADGPNSPLHF.

This clonotype was counted many times. V usage is TRBV7-2 and J usage is TRBJ2-5, with D possibly TRBD2 on 6 matching bases. CDR3 size: 16 residues. Germline V gene data show CDR1 as SGHTA and CDR2 as FQGNSA. V lost 6 bases and J 5 bases, leaving 22 bases between the germline ends. The chain's CDR3 is CASRTSRLGRGETQYF. CDR3 nucleotide sequence: TGTGCCAGCAGAACCAGCCGGCTCGGGCGGGGTGAGACCCAGTACTTC.

This clonotype was detected ten times or more. Here the CDR3 reads CASSLTGVTEAFF. Here the CDR3 DNA reads TGTGCCAGCAGCTTGACAGGGGTAACTGAAGCTTTCTTT. This chain links TRBV7-3 with TRBJ1-1, with 8 bases aligning to TRBD1. This CDR3 has 13 residues. V lost 3 bases, J lost 5 bases, and 2 bases stayed unmatched. Germline V gene data show CDR1 as SGHTA and CDR2 as FQGTGA. Looking up the rest from reference TRBV7-3 and TRBJ1-1 gives the full variable domain: GAGVSQTPSNKVTEKGKYVELRCDPISGHTALYWYRQSLGQGPEFLIYFQGTGAADDSGLPNDRFFAVRPEGSVSTLKIQRTERGDSAVYLCASSLTGVTEAFFGQGTRLTVV.

Ten or more counts support this clonotype. J is TRBJ2-1 and V is TRBV7-2; D is unresolved. V was pared by 2 bases and J by 2 bases, with 10 bases between. Germline loops: CDR1 SGHTA, CDR2 FQGNSA. The CDR3 sequence is 15 residues long. CDR3 loop: CASSLSRLTYNEQFF. In DNA, the CDR3 is TGTGCCAGCAGCTTATCCAGGCTTACCTACAATGAGCAGTTCTTC.

This clonotype occurred a few times. The CDR3 is CASSHLSGLNTEAFF. CDR3 sequence (DNA): TGCGCCAGCAGCCACTTGTCGGGGTTGAACACTGAAGCTTTCTTT. The chain joins TRBV4-3 to TRBJ1-1, with D uncertain. Germline CDR1 and CDR2: LGHNA and YSLEER. The CDR3 sequence is 15 residues long. V was trimmed by 3 bases and J by 0 bases, leaving 11 bases between them.

This clonotype was detected ten times or more. The J gene is TRBJ1-6, the V gene TRBV7-2; D not resolved. Germline V gene data show CDR1 as SGHTA and CDR2 as FQGNSA. V lost 3 bases to trimming and J lost 5 bases, with 8 bases between them. This CDR3 is 14 amino acids long. In DNA form, the CDR3 reads TGTGCCAGCAGCTTTGGCACAAATAATTCACCCCTCCACTTT. Translating it yields CASSFGTNNSPLHF. Drawing the rest from reference TRBV7-2 and TRBJ1-6, the complete variable domain is GAGVSQSPSNKVTEKGKDVELRCDPISGHTALYWYRQSLGQGLEFLIYFQGNSAPDKSGLPSDRFSAERTGGSVSTLTIQRTQQEDSAVYLCASSFGTNNSPLHFGNGTRLTVT.

The V call is TRBV12-3 or TRBV12-4, the J call TRBJ1-1, with D unresolved. The V end lost 2 bases, the J end lost 1 base, and 14 bases lay between the germline ends. The CDR3 is 16 residues long. For the CDR3, the DNA is TGTGCCAGCAGTTTAAGGCGGCTCAGCTCGAACACTGAAGCTTTCTTT. This sequence encodes CASSLRRLSSNTEAFF.

This clonotype was detected ten times or more. The chain couples TRBV7-6 to TRBJ2-3; D tentatively fits TRBD1 or TRBD2 (5 bases each). V lost 5 bases, J lost 0 bases, and 15 bases lay in between. This CDR3 is 16 amino acids long. Germline CDR1 reads SGHVS; CDR2 reads FNYEAQ. The DNA for the CDR3 is TGTGCCAGCAGCCCTAGACCGGGACCCAGCACAGATACGCAGTATTTT. This sequence encodes CASSPRPGPSTDTQYF.

This clonotype appeared many times. V gene TRBV12-3 or TRBV12-4 combines with J gene TRBJ1-2, with D perhaps matching TRBD1 (5 bases). V was clipped by 3 bases and J by 5 bases, with 16 bases between them. This CDR3 is built from 15 residues. The CDR3, as DNA: TGTGCCAGCAGTTTGGGTGGAGCAGGGAGATATGGCTACACCTTC. Amino acids: CASSLGGAGRYGYTF.

In DNA form, the CDR3 reads TGTGCCAGCTCACCACCGGCAGGAAAAGATACGCAGTATTTT. Translation gives CASSPPAGKDTQYF. The chain has TRBV18 and TRBJ2-3; D ambiguous. V dropped 0 bases and J dropped 5 bases, with 9 bases sitting between them. In germline, CDR1 is KGHSH, CDR2 LQKENI. The length of the CDR3 is 14 residues.

The CDR3 sequence is CASISLLRRSNQPQHF. The CDR3 coding sequence is TGTGCCAGCATTTCCCTGCTACGGAGGAGCAATCAGCCCCAGCATTTT. This chain connects TRBV28 to TRBJ1-5; D unclear. V lost 7 bases, J lost 1 base, and 17 bases lay in between. The CDR3 loop spans 16 amino acids. CDR1 and CDR2 from the germline V gene are MDHEN and SYDVKM.

This clonotype was picked up many times. The CDR3 loop is CASSPFPGQLGSGELFF. The CDR3 DNA sequence: TGTGCCAGCTCACCCTTTCCGGGACAACTCGGTTCCGGGGAGCTGTTTTTT. The chain links TRBV18 to TRBJ2-2; tentatively, D is TRBD1 (6 bases). In germline, CDR1 is KGHSH, CDR2 LQKENI. This CDR3 is 17 amino acids long. Trimming took off 3 bases at V and 6 bases at J, with 20 bases between the two ends.

DNA for the CDR3: TGTGCCAGTACCCATCAAGGGTTGGGCGAGCAGTACTTC. This sequence encodes CASTHQGLGEQYF. This sequence joins TRBV19 and TRBJ2-7, with D uncertain. V was shortened by 7 bases and J by 6 bases, with 16 bases between the two germline ends. This CDR3 is 13 amino acids long. The germline V gene has CDR1 LNHDA and CDR2 SQIVND (reference sequence).

As to this clonotype: A clone one base away is much larger, so this may be a read error. The gene calls are TRBV7-3 and TRBJ2-3, with D hard to call. Trimming took off 5 bases at V and 2 bases at J, with 5 bases between the two ends. This CDR3 contains 12 residues. Germline assignment: CDR1 SGHTA and CDR2 FQGTGA. The CDR3 loop reads CASSHDTDTQYF. In DNA form, the CDR3 reads TGTGCCAGCAGCCATGACACAGATACGCAGTATTTT.

This clonotype was seen at least ten times. The chain carries TRBV12-3 or TRBV12-4 and TRBJ1-1; no reliable D call. There are 13 residues in the CDR3. V lost 6 bases to trimming and J lost 1 base, with 9 bases between them. In nucleotides, the CDR3 is TGTGCCAGCAGCCCGGGATGGAACACTGAAGCTTTCTTT. It is translated as CASSPGWNTEAFF.

This clonotype was observed a handful of times. J is TRBJ1-2 and V is TRBV29-1, with 7 bases matching TRBD1. Per germline, CDR1 SQVTM and CDR2 ANQGSEA. The V and J ends lost 6 bases and 5 bases, in that order; junction bases with no gene match: 12. The CDR3 length is 14 residues. The CDR3 reads CSVVTGALMYGYTF. Here the CDR3 DNA reads TGCAGCGTGGTAACAGGGGCACTTATGTATGGCTACACCTTC.

The chain combines TRBV29-1 with TRBJ1-2, with D possibly being TRBD1 (5 bases). Trimming removed 4 bases at V and 8 bases at J, with 14 bases between. CDR1 and CDR2 (germline): SQVTM, ANQGSEA. The CDR3 is 12 amino acids. Here the CDR3 DNA reads TGCAGCGTTGTCCCAGGGTCGGGGGGCTACACCTTC. This encodes CSVVPGSGGYTF.

This clonotype occurred many times. The chain recombines TRBV20-1 with TRBJ1-2; D unclear. Germline loops: CDR1 DFQATT, CDR2 SNEGSKA (reference sequence). The CDR3 runs 11 residues. Between the trimmed V and J ends, which lost 2 bases and 10 bases, there was a span of 11 bases. CDR3 sequence: CSARKQSLYTF. CDR3 sequence (DNA): TGCAGTGCTAGAAAACAGTCACTCTACACCTTC.